This T cell receptor beta chain was documented in a study of T cell responses to AZD1222 COVID-19 vaccine. Profiled with immunoSEQ multiplex PCR; TCRdb holds only in-frame clones, not every one. The data show about 150,000 clones, with approximately 90% seen just once and about 3.2% held by the top ten. This clone occurred once. The source is an adult who received the AZD1222 COVID-19 vaccine. Material: peripheral blood, obtained 28 days after the second AZD1222 dose.

This CDR3 is CASSAGGRPFYGYTF. The CDR3 DNA follows: TGTGCCAGCAGCGCCGGGGGCAGGCCCTTCTATGGCTACACCTTC. This chain joins TRBV25-1 and TRBJ1-2, with D possibly TRBD1 on 6 matching bases. Deletions cut 6 bases from V and 4 bases from J, with 18 bases between. This CDR3 has 15 amino acids. Germline assignment: CDR1 MGHDK and CDR2 SYGVNS.